This section outlines one T cell receptor (beta chain) sequence together with its context. Here immunoSEQ multiplex PCR was the method, and the copy in TCRdb shows in-frame clones only, minus some. The sample lists more than 200,000 clones; about 87% were seen once. The sample is drawn from a study of blood T cell repertoires in COVID-19. V lost 6 bases to trimming and J lost 5 bases; unmatched junction nucleotides: 11. Germline CDR1 is MDHEN and CDR2 is SYDVKM. This CDR3 region has 15 residues. The sample comprised peripheral blood. This sequence originates from a woman aged 60-75 years with COVID-19, enrolled during active disease. This rearrangement joins TRBV28 to TRBJ2-3; TRBD2 agrees at 7 bases. In nucleotides, the CDR3 is TGTGCCAGCAGCCCCGGGGGACTACGCAAAGATACGCAGTATTTT. Translation gives CASSPGGLRKDTQYF.